These 16 T cell receptor beta chains originate from one sample sequenced in a study of blood T cell repertoires in COVID-19. Assay: immunoSEQ multiplex PCR; the TCRdb copy retains only in-frame clones and omits some. The repertoire consists of under 350,000 clones, with 89% occurring once and the leading ten covering less than 2.5%. Sequencing input: peripheral blood. The origin of the receptors is a man between 45 and 60 years old with acute or convalescent COVID-19.

The V call is TRBV6-5, the J call TRBJ2-5; 8 nucleotides match TRBD2. CDR3 length equals 14 residues. V lost 9 bases and J lost 5; bases outside the gene matches: 11. In germline, CDR1 is MNHEY, CDR2 SVGAGI. As DNA, the CDR3 is TGTGCCAGTTCTACCGGGGGGGGCCGGGAGACCCAGTACTTC. It specifies CASSTGGGRETQYF.

This chain joins TRBV10-2 and TRBJ1-5; no firm D call. From germline, CDR1 is WSHSY and CDR2 SAAADI. Trimming took off 0 bases at V and 4 bases at J, with 10 bases between the two ends. CDR3 size: 15 residues. For the CDR3, the DNA is TGCGCCAGCAGTGAGTCGATTAGCGGGAATCAGCCCCAGCATTTT. It codes for CASSESISGNQPQHF.

V gene TRBV10-1 combines with J gene TRBJ1-6; 9 bases align to TRBD1. The ends lost 6 bases at V and 8 bases at J; junction bases unmatched: 8. Germline lookup yields CDR1 WNHNN and CDR2 SYGVQD (reference sequence). The CDR3 is 15 amino acids. CDR3 bases: TGCGCCAGCAGCGACCCCCGGGACAGGGATTCACCCCTCCACTTT. Protein product: CASSDPRDRDSPLHF.

This chain links TRBV27 with TRBJ2-5; the D gene is possibly TRBD1 (6 bases). Germline values: CDR1 MNHEY, CDR2 SMNVEV (reference sequence). Trimming took 6 bases from V and 0 from J, leaving 14 bases between them. CDR3 size: 15 residues. As DNA, the CDR3 is TGTGCCAGCAGCGTACTGGGGGACAACCAAGAGACCCAGTACTTC. Translation gives CASSVLGDNQETQYF.

This chain links TRBV4-1 with TRBJ2-2, with 8 bases matching TRBD1. Germline values: CDR1 MGHRA, CDR2 YSYEKL. The J segment lost 0 bases and the V segment lost 5 bases, leaving 8 bases of the junction unmatched. CDR3 size: 17 residues. CDR3: CASSSPGGSTNTGELFF. The CDR3 DNA reads TGCGCCAGCAGCTCCCCAGGGGGCTCTACGAACACCGGGGAGCTGTTTTTT.

This chain joins TRBV6-1 and TRBJ2-7, with D possibly TRBD2 on 5 matching bases. V was shortened by 0 bases and J by 4 bases, with 10 bases between the two germline ends. Germline V gives CDR1 MNHNS, CDR2 SASEGT. CDR3 length: 14 residues. The CDR3 is CASSEAGDFYEQYF. In DNA, the CDR3 is TGTGCCAGCAGTGAAGCCGGGGATTTTTACGAGCAGTACTTC.

The V gene is TRBV2, the J gene TRBJ2-3, with 8 positions matching TRBD1. Germline lookup yields CDR1 SNHLY and CDR2 FYNNEI. Unmatched junction bases numbered 3, after V lost 3 bases and J lost 1 base. The CDR3 contains 15 residues. The CDR3 reads CASSEQGARTDTQYF. Written as DNA, the CDR3 is TGTGCCAGCAGTGAGCAGGGGGCGCGCACAGATACGCAGTATTTT.

This chain links TRBV6-6 with TRBJ2-2; D ambiguous. This CDR3 spans 16 amino acids. The germline V and J ends were trimmed by 0 bases and 2 bases, with 10 bases remaining between them. Germline values: CDR1 MNHNY, CDR2 SVGAGI (reference sequence). The CDR3 spells CASSYSYRANTGELFF. The CDR3 DNA reads TGTGCCAGCAGTTACTCGTACAGAGCTAACACCGGGGAGCTGTTTTTT.

This chain links TRBV7-2 with TRBJ2-1; 7 positions match TRBD1. With V trimmed by 5 bases and J by 6 bases, 10 bases remained unmatched. Germline CDR1 SGHTA, CDR2 FQGNSA. The CDR3 totals 15 residues. The CDR3 DNA reads TGTGCCAGCAGCACGCGGGCGCCAGGGGGCAATGAGCAGTTCTTC. This sequence encodes CASSTRAPGGNEQFF.

The CDR3, as DNA: TGCGCCAGCAGCTTGTTTCGGGGGACCCAGTACTTC. It translates to CASSLFRGTQYF. The chain uses TRBV5-1 and TRBJ2-5; perhaps TRBD2 as D (5 bases). The V end lost 1 base, the J end lost 7 bases, and 8 bases lay between the germline ends. From germline, CDR1 is SGHRS and CDR2 YFSETQ. The CDR3 sequence is 12 residues long.

The CDR3 sequence: CASSAGLANYEQYF. The CDR3 bases are TGTGCCAGCAGCGCGGGACTAGCGAATTACGAGCAGTACTTC. This chain uses TRBV7-9 with TRBJ2-7, with 10 nucleotides matching TRBD2. CDR1 and CDR2 (germline): SEHNR, FQNEAQ (reference sequence). This CDR3 region has 14 residues. The V gene end was trimmed by 5 bases and the J gene end by 4 bases; junction bases not matched to a gene: 5.

The V gene is TRBV6-4, the J gene TRBJ2-1; 8 bases agree with TRBD2. J was trimmed by 2 bases and V by 0 bases; bases with no gene match: 6. Germline values: CDR1 MRHNA, CDR2 SNTAGT. The CDR3 has 17 residues. CDR3 sequence reads: CASSDSLAGIPYNEQFF. The CDR3 DNA is TGTGCCAGCAGTGACTCGTTAGCGGGGATACCCTACAATGAGCAGTTCTTC.

The rearrangement joins TRBV9 to TRBJ1-2; the D is unclear. This CDR3 region has 15 residues. V was clipped by 4 bases and J by 4 bases, with 17 bases between them. Germline CDR1 SGDLS, CDR2 YYNGEE. The CDR3 DNA follows: TGTGCCAGCAGCCCCAGGTCCGGGGATGCCTATGGCTACACCTTC. This gives the protein CASSPRSGDAYGYTF.

The CDR3 reads CSVWGQTEAFF. CDR3 DNA: TGCAGTGTGTGGGGGCAGACTGAAGCTTTCTTT. This chain joins TRBV20-1 and TRBJ1-1, with D possibly matching TRBD1 (6 bases). Per the germline V gene, CDR1 is DFQATT and CDR2 is SNEGSKA (reference sequence). The germline V and J ends were trimmed by 7 bases and 5 bases, with 11 bases remaining between them. The CDR3 consists of 11 residues.

The chain combines TRBV18 with TRBJ2-1, with 10 positions matching TRBD1. V lost 4 bases and J lost 8; bases outside the gene matches: 5. This CDR3 contains 14 residues. CDR1 is KGHSH, CDR2 LQKENI, per germline. Written as DNA, the CDR3 is TGTGCCAGCTCACGGGGGACAGGGGAGTATGAGCAGTTCTTC. Amino acid sequence: CASSRGTGEYEQFF. The entire variable domain, with the rest obtained from reference TRBV18 and TRBJ2-1, is as follows: NAGVMQNPRHLVRRRGQEARLRCSPMKGHSHVYWYRQLPEEGLKFMVYLQKENIIDESGMPKERFSAEFPKEGPSILRIQQVVRGDSAAYFCASSRGTGEYEQFFGPGTRLTVL.

This rearrangement joins TRBV27 to TRBJ1-1; D might be TRBD1 (6 bases). Germline-derived CDR1 and CDR2 are MNHEY and SMNVEV (reference sequence). The CDR3 is 13 amino acids. Trimming removed 5 bases at V and 6 bases at J, with 13 bases between. The CDR3 protein is CASSRPGGAEAFF. In DNA, the CDR3 is TGTGCCAGCAGTCGGCCGGGGGGCGCTGAAGCTTTCTTT.